One sample yielded the 9 T cell receptor beta chains listed below, sequenced in a study of shared T cell receptors in the human thymus. Assay used: immunoSEQ multiplex PCR; TCRdb lists only in-frame clones, some missing. The sample lists more than 550,000 clones, approximately 83% occurring once. The data were also submitted as part of a second study, on human thymus T cells.

The sample taken for sequencing was thymocytes. The receptors here all came from a girl under two years old with a congenital heart defect.

This chain uses TRBV4-1 with TRBJ1-1; 7 bases align to TRBD1. From germline, CDR1 is MGHRA and CDR2 YSYEKL. J gave up 2 bases and V 7 bases, and 4 bases lay outside the gene matches. This CDR3 has 13 residues. CDR3 sequence (DNA): TGCGCCAGCAACCGGGACAGAAACACTGAAGCTTTCTTT. Protein sequence: CASNRDRNTEAFF.

The CDR3: CASSPGDRGSNTEAFF. The CDR3, as DNA: TGTGCCAGCAGCCCCGGGGACAGGGGCTCGAACACTGAAGCTTTCTTT. The chain combines TRBV5-5 with TRBJ1-1; 10 nucleotides align to TRBD1. Germline CDR1 SGHKS, CDR2 YYEKEE (reference sequence). The CDR3 has 16 amino acids. With 4 bases clipped from V and 1 base from J, the junction kept 7 bases outside the gene matches.

The CDR3 here is CASSLGRGGNTIYF. CDR3 nucleotide sequence: TGTGCCAGCAGCTTGGGCAGGGGAGGAAACACCATATATTTT. This chain connects TRBV5-5 to TRBJ1-3, with D possibly matching TRBD1 (6 bases). The CDR3 has 14 residues. From germline, CDR1 is SGHKS and CDR2 YYEKEE (reference sequence). The V end was cut by 0 bases, the J end by 4 bases, with 8 bases between.

The chain joins TRBV5-6 to TRBJ2-7, with D perhaps matching TRBD1 (6 bases). Germline values: CDR1 SGHDT, CDR2 YYEEEE. The CDR3 loop spans 13 amino acids. Deletions cut 6 bases from V and 5 bases from J, with 15 bases between. In DNA, the CDR3 is TGTGCCAGCAATCACAGGGACCGACACGAGCAGTACTTC. It specifies CASNHRDRHEQYF.

This rearrangement joins TRBV6-5 to TRBJ2-4, with 7 bases aligning to TRBD1. CDR3 length equals 13 residues. Germline V gene data show CDR1 as MNHEY and CDR2 as SVGAGI. V shed 6 bases, J shed 9 bases, and the junction held 8 bases outside the gene matches. CDR3 DNA: TGTGCCAGCAGCCACAGGGGCGCGACCATTCAGTACTTC. It translates to CASSHRGATIQYF.

The chain joins TRBV11-2 to TRBJ1-2; no reliable D call. Per the germline V gene, CDR1 is SGHAT and CDR2 is FQNNGV. The V and J ends lost 6 bases and 7 bases respectively, with 12 bases between them. The CDR3 loop spans 12 amino acids. This CDR3 is CASSILRGGYTF. The CDR3 nucleotides are TGTGCCAGCAGTATATTAAGAGGTGGCTACACCTTC.

This rearrangement joins TRBV28 to TRBJ1-4, with 7 positions matching TRBD1. The CDR3 runs to 15 residues. V lost 5 bases and J lost 5; bases outside the gene matches: 8. Looked up from germline, CDR1 is MDHEN and CDR2 is SYDVKM. The chain's CDR3 is CASSPPRDRNEKLFF. The DNA of the CDR3 is TGTGCCAGCAGTCCACCCCGGGACAGAAATGAAAAACTGTTTTTT.

This chain joins TRBV2 and TRBJ2-2, with TRBD2 matching 8 bases. CDR3 size: 18 residues. V lost 10 bases, J lost 3 bases, and 19 bases stayed unmatched. Looked up from germline, CDR1 is SNHLY and CDR2 is FYNNEI. CDR3 bases: TGTGCCACCCAGCGGGTGACGGCAGTAGCGGGGTACACCGGGGAGCTGTTTTTT. As protein: CATQRVTAVAGYTGELFF.

There are a few counts of this clone. The CDR3 region is CASSFQTGVSYEQYF. The DNA of the CDR3 is TGTGCCAGCAGTTTTCAGACCGGGGTTTCCTACGAGCAGTACTTC. The chain links TRBV28 to TRBJ2-7; D may be TRBD2 (5 bases). Trimming left V 3 bases short and J 1 base short, with 13 bases between. Germline V gives CDR1 MDHEN, CDR2 SYDVKM. The CDR3 is made up of 15 amino acids.